This T cell receptor beta chain was captured by sequencing in a study of T cells in women clearing cervical HPV infection. Clones were sequenced by immunoSEQ multiplex PCR, and TCRdb holds only the in-frame ones, with some missing. Its listing shows 22,000 or so clones. V shed 5 bases and J 6 bases; nucleotides not matched to a gene: 9. From germline, CDR1 is DFQATT and CDR2 SNEGSKA (reference sequence). The CDR3 totals 15 residues. A remark on this clone: The CDR3 end lies 3 residues beyond the end of the read and is filled in from the germline J gene.

This TCR derives from a woman between 18 and 69 years old with a cervical HPV16 infection that either progressed to CIN3+ or cleared (not recorded which). The sequenced sample was blood buffy coat. The V call is TRBV20-1, the J call TRBJ2-2, with 10 nucleotides matching TRBD1. Here the CDR3 reads CSASPGTGVAGELFF. CDR3 DNA, as far as it was read: TGCAGTGCTTCTCCCGGGACAGGGGTCGCCGGGGAG.